This TCR beta chain comes out of a study of blood T cells in healthy people across ages (dated by TCRdb to about 2015). Regarding the research as a whole: In model experiments, template switching captured roughly one uniquely barcoded TCR beta cDNA molecule for every two T cells. The donors were divided into four age groups: young (average approximately 16 years), middle-aged (about 39), aged (about 56) and long-lived (82). To track age-related changes in TCR beta repertoire diversity, the study relied on deep sequencing normalized with unique cDNA molecular identifiers. The study analyzed two additional independent replicas of 1 million unique cDNA reads from the same blood draw for two donors, one aged 18 to 30 and one aged 80 or older.

Of note for this clonotype: This receptor's antigen is unknown. No per-base quality is available; no much larger clone lies one base away.

Summary of the overall study and its limitations: The percentage of naive T cells measured by flow cytometry correlated strongly with observed TCR beta diversity. The CMV infection status of donors was not known, potentially confounding age-related changes in expanded clonotypes. Since profiling was done on bulk unsorted PBMCs, naive and antigen-experienced compartments could not be conclusively compared. Compared with the aged group, the long-lived group had more naive CD4+ T cells, fewer expanded clones and increased TCR diversity, a pattern suggesting age selection. Estimates of total diversity based on one million sequenced T cells were regarded as lower bounds and as underestimates. As age increased, observed TCR beta diversity per million T cells dropped in a roughly linear way, and a significant reduction was already evident by age 40.

The donors were roughly 40 Caucasian individuals from Russia, aged roughly 6 to 100 years, who were systemically healthy. Roughly 9 milliliters of peripheral blood were drawn from each donor into EDTA-treated Vacutainer tubes. PBMCs were isolated by Ficoll-Paque density-gradient centrifugation, with at least 6 million obtained per sample. Trizol reagent was used to extract total RNA from PBMCs, with at least 6 micrograms per sample. Naive CD45RAhigh/CD27high T cell percentages were measured by flow cytometry on a PBMC aliquot from every donor. Trimming leaves V shorter by 4 bases and J shorter by 8 bases, with the junction holding 9 bases beyond the gene matches. The CDR3, from cysteine to phenylalanine, totals 14 residues. Only the CDR3 region is kept as DNA, spanning 42 bases read in frame from base 1. For CDR1 and CDR2, the germline V gene lists SGHRS and YFSETQ. Library prep was done by 5' RACE. The run used an Illumina HiSeq 2500. The second PCR ran for about 6 to 12 cycles and used a J-beta primer mix along with a sample-barcoded 5' primer. A unique molecular identifier was introduced onto each TCR beta cDNA molecule by a template-switch 5' adaptor carrying 12 random nucleotides. Each sample yielded at least 2.5 million CDR3-containing paired-end reads. First-strand cDNA was synthesized from all RNA with the Mint cDNA synthesis kit, primed by a TRBC-specific oligonucleotide. After uracil-DNA glycosylase treatment, a first 18-cycle PCR used universal primers M1SS and BC2_uni_R on all cDNA. The original methods were these. For normalization, 1 million high-quality reads, each with a distinct molecular identifier, were randomly selected from each sample. Instead of being binned into consensus sequences, reads with shared molecular identifiers were discarded. MiTCR, run with a Q25 quality threshold and the strictest error-elimination algorithm, handled CDR3 identification, clonotype clustering and error correction. A nonparametric unseen species model with Euler transformation was used to estimate a lower bound on total TCR beta diversity. TCRdb reworked the public reads: Q25 trimming with fastp, MiXCR clone assembly, productive beta chains retained. Every distinct CDR3 protein forms one entry, paired with its most common genes and DNA. The authors' filters were not applied to this entry. This sample holds roughly 1,100,000 distinct CDR3 sequences; 20% to 25% were observed only once. The ten largest clones take up 0.75% of the sample.

These same data were also listed under a study on T cells of mothers and their children. Reported in the second study: Donors were nine systemically healthy Caucasian individuals: three mothers and their six children. cDNA synthesis used all of the extracted RNA, with 1.5 ug of RNA in each 15 ul reaction. In the second PCR, the M1S primer added sample barcodes and 2-4 random nucleotides. Over 8.5 million TCR beta CDR3 reads came from each mother, compared with about 3 million reads from each child. TCR recombination output is similarly shaped by thymic selection in related and unrelated pairs, with a minor effect exerted by inherited differences. Normalized repertoire overlap was always found to be slightly, but never significantly, higher in related mother-child pairs than in unrelated mother-child pairs. Persistent microchimeric T cell clones were not detected, at a sensitivity of 85 to 100 clones per million clonotypes. To look for features that set related mother-child pairs apart from unrelated individuals, the researchers ran deep NGS to compare the TCR beta repertoires of mothers and children. On average, the children were around 11 +/- 4 years old, while the mothers were around 40 +/- 4 years old. After adapter ligation with NEBNext reagents, the libraries were sequenced on Illumina HiSeq 2000 with 100+100 nt paired-end reads. Mother and child libraries were prepared a month apart and sequenced in separate runs to prevent cross-contamination. Between 500,000 and 2,000,000 distinct TCR beta clonotypes were identified per donor. Naive TCR beta clonotypes were estimated from low-frequency clonotypes matched to each donor's FACS-determined naive share, without sorting.

The V and J segments used are TRBV5-1 and TRBJ1-2; the junction holds 9 bases that match TRBD1. The receptor's source is a girl aged 2 to 10 in good health. Sequenced: blood. The CDR3: CASSPGQGSVGYTF. In nucleotides, the sequence is TGCGCCAGCAGCCCAGGACAGGGGAGTGTGGGCTACACCTTC.